The 9 T cell receptor beta chains below come from one sample, sequenced in a study of blood T cell repertoires in COVID-19. Repertoires were generated with immunoSEQ multiplex PCR, while TCRdb's copy carries only in-frame clones and drops some. Of 300,000 to 400,000 clones in the sample, around 89% were seen once. The sample was PBMCs or T cells enriched from blood (not recorded which). These receptors all come from a man aged 18 to 30 who had recovered from COVID-19.

The chain couples TRBV7-2 to TRBJ2-1; 8 bases are a match to TRBD2. The CDR3 is 16 amino acids. Germline V gene lookup returns CDR1 SGHTA and CDR2 FQGNSA. Trimming took 1 base from V and 0 from J; bases not matched to a gene: 2. The CDR3 loop is CASSLGTSPSYNEQFF. CDR3 DNA sequence: TGTGCCAGCAGCTTAGGGACTAGCCCCTCCTACAATGAGCAGTTCTTC.

The chain recombines TRBV10-3 with TRBJ2-2; tentative D call: TRBD2 (5 bases). CDR3 size: 14 residues. V lost 7 bases and J 4 bases, leaving 13 bases between the germline ends. Germline-derived CDR1 and CDR2 are ENHRY and SYGVKD. The CDR3 loop is CAITTARGTGELFF. CDR3 DNA sequence: TGTGCCATCACTACAGCTCGGGGCACCGGGGAGCTGTTTTTT.

The chain carries TRBV3-1 (or the pseudogene TRBV3-2) and TRBJ1-2; a weak D match, TRBD1 (5 bases). This CDR3 is 16 amino acids long. Germline V gene data show CDR1 as LGHDT and CDR2 as YNNKEL (reference sequence). V lost 4 bases and J 5 bases, leaving 20 bases between the germline ends. CDR3 DNA: TGTGCCAGCAGCCCCACGAGTGTGGCCCGACAGTATGGCTACACCTTC. This encodes CASSPTSVARQYGYTF.

This sequence joins TRBV7-9 and TRBJ2-3; D possibly corresponds to TRBD1 (5 bases). Germline V lookup: CDR1 SEHNR, CDR2 FQNEAQ (reference sequence). This CDR3 has 17 amino acids. Trimming took off 5 bases at V and 1 base at J, with 19 bases between the two ends. The chain's CDR3 is CASSRMADRMGTDTQYF. The CDR3 DNA follows: TGTGCCAGCAGCCGTATGGCTGACAGAATGGGCACAGATACGCAGTATTTT. The full variable domain, in which reference TRBV7-9 and TRBJ2-3 provide the parts outside the CDR3, is DTGVSQNPRHKITKRGQNVTFRCDPISEHNRLYWYRQTLGQGPEFLTYFQNEAQLEKSRLLSDRFSAERPKGSFSTLEIQRTEQGDSAMYLCASSRMADRMGTDTQYFGPGTRLTVL.

The gene calls are TRBV19 and TRBJ2-7, with 10 bases that match TRBD2. V lost 4 bases and J lost 4; bases outside the gene matches: 7. The germline V gene encodes CDR1 LNHDA and CDR2 SQIVND (reference sequence). This CDR3 region has 15 residues. In DNA, the CDR3 is TGTGCCAGTAGTACTAGCGGGAGAGCTGTATACGAGCAGTACTTC. Its translation is CASSTSGRAVYEQYF.

This clone showed up just once. V is TRBV10-3 and J is TRBJ1-4, with 9 bases matching TRBD1. The CDR3 consists of 16 residues. With V trimmed by 0 bases and J by 5 bases, 4 bases remained unmatched. Germline V CDR1 and CDR2: ENHRY, SYGVKD. The CDR3 DNA reads TGTGCCATCAGTGAGTCCCCGGGACAGGGCAATGAAAAACTGTTTTTT. Amino acid sequence: CAISESPGQGNEKLFF.

The chain uses TRBV13 and TRBJ1-5; no definite D call. V was pared by 6 bases and J by 2 bases, with 11 bases between. The CDR3 loop spans 14 amino acids. Per the germline V gene, CDR1 is PRHDT and CDR2 is FYEKMQ (reference sequence). The CDR3 loop is CASSGGIGNQPQHF. CDR3 DNA sequence: TGTGCCAGCAGTGGCGGGATTGGCAATCAGCCCCAGCATTTT.

V and J are TRBV30 and TRBJ1-2; weak D call: TRBD1 (5 bases). Trimming took 0 bases from V and 8 from J, leaving 16 bases between them. Germline CDR1 GTSNPN, CDR2 SVGIG (reference sequence). The CDR3 sequence is 14 residues long. CDR3 nucleotides: TGTGCCTGGAGTGTCTCCGACACAGGCGGAGGCTACACCTTC. It specifies CAWSVSDTGGGYTF.

The V call is TRBV30, the J call TRBJ2-2; no clear D gene. Looked up from germline, CDR1 is GTSNPN and CDR2 is SVGIG (reference sequence). This CDR3 region has 11 residues. Trimming took 3 bases from V and 6 from J, leaving 5 bases between them. CDR3 loop: CAWRLAGELFF. In DNA form, the CDR3 reads TGTGCCTGGAGACTGGCCGGGGAGCTGTTTTTT.